The present T cell receptor beta chain was sequenced within a study of monozygotic twins with inflammatory bowel disease. For this clonotype: Its antigen is as yet unknown.

The CDR3 covers 17 residues. The germline gives CDR1 SGHRS, CDR2 YFSETQ. General study findings and limits: TCRbeta diversity (inverse Simpson) was lower in IBD patients than in healthy co-twins.

Researchers used approximately 3,800 ng of total RNA for each TCR library. Generation of cDNA took place in eight separate reactions per sample. Template switching appended UMIs that held a 6-nucleotide sample barcode. TCRdb re-called the 5' RACE reads and shows each CDR3 protein once, DNA omitted. This table holds roughly 320,000 distinct CDR3 sequences. What was sequenced was blood. The TCR was taken from a human donor with ulcerative colitis or Crohn's disease, or a healthy co-twin of an affected twin (not recorded which). The chain recombines TRBV5-1 with TRBJ2-1; the D gene TCRdb calls, TRBD2, cannot be checked with no DNA. The CDR3 sequence is CASSLVATSGGGNEQFF. Looking up the rest from reference TRBV5-1 and TRBJ2-1 gives the full variable domain: KAGVTQTPRYLIKTRGQQVTLSCSPISGHRSVSWYQQTPGQGLQFLFEYFSETQRNKGNFPGRFSGRQFSNSRSEMNVSTLELGDSALYLCASSLVATSGGGNEQFFGPGTRLTVL.